This TCR beta chain originates from a study of T cell repertoires in cytomegalovirus infection. TCRdb reprocessed the reads via MiXCR and lists one record per CDR3 protein. The table shows 150,000 to 200,000 distinct CDR3 sequences, with roughly 28% occurring only once. With 5 bases removed from V and 2 bases from J, the gap between germline ends came to 19 bases. Germline-derived CDR1 and CDR2 are SGHVT and SQSDAQ. CDR3 length equals 16 residues. As regards this clonotype: Its antigen is unknown.

Findings of the study overall: Carriage of CMV together with the relevant HLA was identifiable through cumulative public TCR beta family frequency.

The sequencing sample was made of PBMCs. The clonotype was recovered from a human donor in good health (CMV status not recorded). Some clones in this sample may be carry-over from other donors' samples. J is TRBJ2-7 and V is TRBV7-4; tentative D call: TRBD1 (5 bases). The CDR3 here is CASSPHTGQTPYEQYF. The CDR3, as DNA: TGTGCCAGCAGCCCCCATACAGGACAAACCCCCTACGAGCAGTACTTC. The full variable domain, in which reference TRBV7-4 and TRBJ2-7 provide the parts outside the CDR3, is GAGVSQSPRYKVAKRGRDVALRCDSISGHVTLYWYRQTLGQGSEVLTYSQSDAQRDKSGRPSGRFSAERPERSVSTLKIQRTEQGDSAVYLCASSPHTGQTPYEQYFGPGTRLTVT.